Listed below are T cell receptor beta chains from one sample, sequenced in a study of T cell changes during pregnancy in multiple sclerosis. Generated by immunoSEQ multiplex PCR, the TCRdb table keeps only in-frame clones and is missing some. The repertoire includes more than 35,000 clones, about 90% of them detected once, and less than 0.9% sits in the top ten. This specimen consisted of CD4+ T cells from peripheral blood mononuclear cells, obtained in the third trimester of pregnancy. These receptors were collected from a female donor with multiple sclerosis, enrolled in a pregnancy study. CDR3s include the opening cysteine and the closing phenylalanine or tryptophan. D genes are given only for firm matches. Clone size appears in some rows only: once, few, many, or a class for an expanded clone.

abundance: .
j_gene: TRBJ2-5
d_gene: TRBD1
len: 15
v_gene: TRBV7-9
CDR3nt: TGTGCCAGCAGCCTCGGGACAGTTCTCCAAGAGACCCAGTACTTC
CDR3aa: CASSLGTVLQETQYF

abundance: once
j_gene: TRBJ2-1
d_gene: TRBD2
len: 17
v_gene: TRBV28
CDR3nt: TGTGCCAGCAGTTTAAATGAGGGACTAAGAAGCCACAATGAGCAGTTCTTC
CDR3aa: CASSLNEGLRSHNEQFF

abundance: .
j_gene: TRBJ2-1
d_gene: .
len: 15
v_gene: TRBV28
CDR3nt: TGTGCCAGCAGTTCACGAATTAGGGGGTGGAATGAGCAGTTCTTC
CDR3aa: CASSSRIRGWNEQFF

abundance: .
j_gene: TRBJ2-1
d_gene: .
len: 12
v_gene: TRBV5-4
CDR3nt: TGTGCCAGCAGCTTGGACTCAAATGAGCAGTTCTTC
CDR3aa: CASSLDSNEQFF

abundance: .
j_gene: TRBJ2-2
d_gene: .
len: 15
v_gene: TRBV29-1
CDR3nt: TGCAGCGTCTTACAGGGCCGGATGGATCCCGGGGAGCTGTTTTTT
CDR3aa: CSVLQGRMDPGELFF

abundance: .
j_gene: TRBJ2-3
d_gene: TRBD1
len: 15
v_gene: TRBV11-3
CDR3nt: TGTGCCAGCAGCCCCCGGGACAGCCACACAGATACGCAGTATTTT
CDR3aa: CASSPRDSHTDTQYF

abundance: few
j_gene: TRBJ1-1
d_gene: .
len: 15
v_gene: TRBV4-1
CDR3nt: TGCGCCAGCAGCCAAGAGGCGGTCATGAACACTGAAGCTTTCTTT
CDR3aa: CASSQEAVMNTEAFF

abundance: .
j_gene: TRBJ2-7
d_gene: TRBD2
len: 14
v_gene: TRBV28
CDR3nt: TGTGCCAGCAGTCGACTAGCGGGCACCTACGAGCAGTACTTC
CDR3aa: CASSRLAGTYEQYF

abundance: .
j_gene: TRBJ2-7
d_gene: .
len: 11
v_gene: TRBV28
CDR3nt: TGTGCCAGCAGCTCCTTATACGAGCAGTACTTC
CDR3aa: CASSSLYEQYF

abundance: .
j_gene: TRBJ2-1
d_gene: TRBD2
len: 19
v_gene: TRBV7-8
CDR3nt: TGTGCCAGCAGCCCCCGCGGTAGCGGGAGGGTGGCATCCTACAATGAGCAGTTCTTC
CDR3aa: CASSPRGSGRVASYNEQFF

abundance: .
j_gene: TRBJ2-4
d_gene: .
len: 13
v_gene: TRBV19
CDR3nt: TGTGCCAACGCGTTACTAGCCAAAAACATTCAGTACTTC
CDR3aa: CANALLAKNIQYF

abundance: .
j_gene: TRBJ1-2
d_gene: TRBD1
len: 14
v_gene: TRBV2
CDR3nt: TGTGCCAGCAGTTCCGGGACAGGGACTAATGGCTACACCTTC
CDR3aa: CASSSGTGTNGYTF

abundance: few
j_gene: TRBJ2-2
d_gene: .
len: 17
v_gene: TRBV11-2
CDR3nt: TGTGCCAGCAGCCCTCGTCGAGTACGGTTGAACACCGGGGAGCTGTTTTTT
CDR3aa: CASSPRRVRLNTGELFF

abundance: .
j_gene: TRBJ1-5
d_gene: TRBD1
len: 17
v_gene: TRBV28
CDR3nt: TGTGCCAGCAGTTCTCCGGGACAGGACTATTTCAGTCAGCCCCAGCATTTT
CDR3aa: CASSSPGQDYFSQPQHF

abundance: few
j_gene: TRBJ2-7
d_gene: TRBD2
len: 15
v_gene: TRBV28
CDR3nt: TGTGCCAGCAGCACCGGACTAGCGGGAGGGTACGAGCAGTACTTC
CDR3aa: CASSTGLAGGYEQYF

abundance: .
j_gene: TRBJ2-1
d_gene: TRBD2
len: 15
v_gene: TRBV30
CDR3nt: TGTGCCTTCCAGCAGGGGACTAGCGGTGGGAATGAGCAGTTCTTC
CDR3aa: CAFQQGTSGGNEQFF

abundance: .
j_gene: TRBJ1-2
d_gene: TRBD1
len: 14
v_gene: TRBV5-1
CDR3nt: TGCGCCAGCCGACAGGGGGAAGAGGGGTATGGCTACACCTTC
CDR3aa: CASRQGEEGYGYTF

abundance: .
j_gene: TRBJ2-2
d_gene: TRBD1
len: 15
v_gene: TRBV6-1
CDR3nt: TGTGCCAGCAGGCCTAACAGGGGGCGGACCGGGGAGCTGTTTTTT
CDR3aa: CASRPNRGRTGELFF

abundance: .
j_gene: TRBJ2-6
d_gene: .
len: 15
v_gene: TRBV10-3
CDR3nt: TGTGCCATCAGTGGCCAACTCTCTGGGGCCAACGTCCTGACTTTC
CDR3aa: CAISGQLSGANVLTF

abundance: .
j_gene: TRBJ1-5
d_gene: .
len: 15
v_gene: TRBV7-2
CDR3nt: TGTGCCAGCACCCTTAGCGTAGCATATAATCAGCCCCAGCATTTT
CDR3aa: CASTLSVAYNQPQHF

abundance: .
j_gene: TRBJ2-1
d_gene: .
len: 16
v_gene: TRBV5-6
CDR3nt: TGTGCCAGCAGCCTCACCGGGGGAGAACCGTACAATGAGCAGTTCTTC
CDR3aa: CASSLTGGEPYNEQFF

abundance: .
j_gene: TRBJ2-1
d_gene: TRBD1
len: 14
v_gene: TRBV5-8
CDR3nt: TGTGCCAGCCTGGGGGACAGGGTAGGTAATGAGCAGTTCTTC
CDR3aa: CASLGDRVGNEQFF

abundance: .
j_gene: TRBJ1-5
d_gene: .
len: 15
v_gene: TRBV6-1
CDR3nt: TGTGCCAGCACTCGGGACACCAGAAACAATCAGCCCCAGCATTTT
CDR3aa: CASTRDTRNNQPQHF

abundance: .
j_gene: TRBJ1-2
d_gene: .
len: 12
v_gene: TRBV19
CDR3nt: TGTGCCAGTAGTACCCACAGAGCCGACTACACCTTC
CDR3aa: CASSTHRADYTF

abundance: .
j_gene: TRBJ2-5
d_gene: TRBD2
len: 15
v_gene: TRBV29-1
CDR3nt: TGCAGCGTTGCTTGGACTAGCGGGAGCCCGGAGACCCAGTACTTC
CDR3aa: CSVAWTSGSPETQYF

abundance: .
j_gene: TRBJ2-7
d_gene: .
len: 14
v_gene: TRBV7-9
CDR3nt: TGTGCCAGCAGCTTAGCGACGGGGGCCTACGAGCAGTACTTC
CDR3aa: CASSLATGAYEQYF

abundance: .
j_gene: TRBJ1-5
d_gene: TRBD1
len: 15
v_gene: TRBV28
CDR3nt: TGTGCCAGCAGTTTGTATACAGGGGGCAATCAGCCCCAGCATTTT
CDR3aa: CASSLYTGGNQPQHF

abundance: .
j_gene: TRBJ2-7
d_gene: TRBD1
len: 15
v_gene: TRBV7-8
CDR3nt: TGTGCCAGCAGCTCCGGACAGGGAGGTCGCTCCGAGCAGTACTTC
CDR3aa: CASSSGQGGRSEQYF

abundance: .
j_gene: TRBJ1-2
d_gene: .
len: 13
v_gene: TRBV5-4
CDR3nt: TGTGCCAGCAGCTTCAGGGTAGCCTATGGCTACACCTTC
CDR3aa: CASSFRVAYGYTF

abundance: .
j_gene: TRBJ2-5
d_gene: .
len: 13
v_gene: TRBV2
CDR3nt: TGTGCCAGCACATCTACGGGGGTGAAGACCCAGTACTTC
CDR3aa: CASTSTGVKTQYF

abundance: once
j_gene: TRBJ2-1
d_gene: .
len: 15
v_gene: TRBV7-7
CDR3nt: TGTGCTAGCAGCTTAGCATCCAGCTCCTACAATGAGCAGTTCTTC
CDR3aa: CASSLASSSYNEQFF

abundance: .
j_gene: TRBJ2-7
d_gene: .
len: 14
v_gene: TRBV21-1
CDR3nt: TGTGCCAGCAGCCCAGGGACAGGGTGGTGCGAGCAGTACTTC
CDR3aa: CASSPGTGWCEQYF

abundance: .
j_gene: TRBJ2-3
d_gene: TRBD2
len: 18
v_gene: TRBV11-2
CDR3nt: TGTGCCAGCAGCTTAGACCACCGTAGCGGGGGGAGGACAGATACGCAGTATTTT
CDR3aa: CASSLDHRSGGRTDTQYF

abundance: .
j_gene: TRBJ2-7
d_gene: TRBD1
len: 16
v_gene: TRBV5-1
CDR3nt: TGCGCCAGCAGCACAGGCCAGGGACAGAGCTCCTACGAGCAGTACTTC
CDR3aa: CASSTGQGQSSYEQYF

abundance: .
j_gene: TRBJ2-7
d_gene: .
len: 14
v_gene: TRBV29-1
CDR3nt: TGCAGCGTCCGCGAACAGGAGACCTCCTACGAGCAGTACTTC
CDR3aa: CSVREQETSYEQYF

abundance: .
j_gene: TRBJ1-2
d_gene: .
len: 16
v_gene: TRBV19
CDR3nt: TGTGCCAGTAGTTCGCCCTGGCGCAGGCTTTCTAATGGCTACACCTTC
CDR3aa: CASSSPWRRLSNGYTF

abundance: .
j_gene: TRBJ2-5
d_gene: TRBD1
len: 16
v_gene: TRBV7-2
CDR3nt: TGTGCCAGCAGCTTCGCCGGGACAGGGCTGTGGGAGACCCAGTACTTC
CDR3aa: CASSFAGTGLWETQYF

abundance: once
j_gene: TRBJ2-1
d_gene: TRBD2
len: 16
v_gene: TRBV4-1
CDR3nt: TGCGCCAGCAGCCAAGATCTGGGACTAGGGTACAATGAGCAGTTCTTC
CDR3aa: CASSQDLGLGYNEQFF

abundance: .
j_gene: TRBJ2-7
d_gene: TRBD2
len: 15
v_gene: TRBV19
CDR3nt: TGTGCCAGCACTTCTGGTAGCGGGGGAACCTACGAGCAGTACTTC
CDR3aa: CASTSGSGGTYEQYF

abundance: .
j_gene: TRBJ2-3
d_gene: TRBD2
len: 16
v_gene: TRBV18
CDR3nt: TGTGCCAGCTCACCAGGAAGCGGGAGGGCCCCAGATACGCAGTATTTT
CDR3aa: CASSPGSGRAPDTQYF

abundance: .
j_gene: TRBJ1-2
d_gene: .
len: 12
v_gene: TRBV13
CDR3nt: TGTGCCAGCAGCCGAGAGAACTATGGCTACACCTTC
CDR3aa: CASSRENYGYTF

abundance: .
j_gene: TRBJ2-2
d_gene: TRBD2
len: 15
v_gene: TRBV2
CDR3nt: TGTGCCAGCAGTCCTTCCGGGGGGGGTGCCGGGGAGCTGTTTTTT
CDR3aa: CASSPSGGGAGELFF

abundance: .
j_gene: TRBJ2-1
d_gene: TRBD2
len: 16
v_gene: TRBV5-5
CDR3nt: TGTGCCAGCAGTTCCGGGACTAGCGGGAGGCATAATGAGCAGTTCTTC
CDR3aa: CASSSGTSGRHNEQFF

abundance: .
j_gene: TRBJ2-7
d_gene: TRBD1
len: 15
v_gene: TRBV11-2
CDR3nt: TGTGCCAGCAGCTTAATGCCACAGGGGGCTAGCGAGCAGTACTTC
CDR3aa: CASSLMPQGASEQYF

abundance: .
j_gene: TRBJ2-2
d_gene: .
len: 15
v_gene: TRBV7-6
CDR3nt: TGTGCCAGCAGCCCCGTAGCGGCGAACACCGGGGAGCTGTTTTTT
CDR3aa: CASSPVAANTGELFF

abundance: .
j_gene: TRBJ2-3
d_gene: TRBD1
len: 17
v_gene: TRBV2
CDR3nt: TGTGCCAGCAGCTATACCGGGACAGGGCGAAGCACAGATACGCAGTATTTT
CDR3aa: CASSYTGTGRSTDTQYF

abundance: once
j_gene: TRBJ1-1
d_gene: TRBD1
len: 14
v_gene: TRBV19
CDR3nt: TGTGCCAGTAGTCAACAGGGGGCTGGGACTGAAGCTTTCTTT
CDR3aa: CASSQQGAGTEAFF

abundance: .
j_gene: TRBJ1-1
d_gene: .
len: 13
v_gene: TRBV5-1
CDR3nt: TGCGCCAGCAGCTTGTCAGATTACACTGAAGCTTTCTTT
CDR3aa: CASSLSDYTEAFF

abundance: .
j_gene: TRBJ1-3
d_gene: .
len: 20
v_gene: TRBV28
CDR3nt: TGTGCCAGCAGTTTCGCGTTTGGGGTTCCAGGCGGGGGCGGTGGAAACACCATATATTTT
CDR3aa: CASSFAFGVPGGGGGNTIYF

abundance: .
j_gene: TRBJ2-5
d_gene: .
len: 14
v_gene: TRBV23-1
CDR3nt: TGCGCCAGAGATTTACCGGGACAAGGGGAGACCCAGTACTTC
CDR3aa: CARDLPGQGETQYF

abundance: .
j_gene: TRBJ2-1
d_gene: .
len: 13
v_gene: TRBV14
CDR3nt: TGTGCCAGCAGCAGAGGGACTTTCAATGAGCAGTTCTTC
CDR3aa: CASSRGTFNEQFF

abundance: .
j_gene: TRBJ2-5
d_gene: .
len: 13
v_gene: TRBV29-1
CDR3nt: TGCAGCGTTGGTGGCGGGATGAGGGAGACCCAGTACTTC
CDR3aa: CSVGGGMRETQYF

abundance: .
j_gene: TRBJ1-3
d_gene: TRBD1
len: 16
v_gene: TRBV7-2
CDR3nt: TGTGCCAGCAGCTTAGGGACAGGACGCTCTGGAAACACCATATATTTT
CDR3aa: CASSLGTGRSGNTIYF

abundance: once
j_gene: TRBJ2-7
d_gene: TRBD1
len: 15
v_gene: TRBV14
CDR3nt: TGTGCCAGCAGCGCCCCGGGACAGGGATTTCGTGAGCAGTACTTC
CDR3aa: CASSAPGQGFREQYF

abundance: once
j_gene: TRBJ2-3
d_gene: TRBD2
len: 17
v_gene: TRBV2
CDR3nt: TGTGCCAGCAGTCGGACTAGCGGGACAGGATGGGCAGATACGCAGTATTTT
CDR3aa: CASSRTSGTGWADTQYF

abundance: .
j_gene: TRBJ1-2
d_gene: .
len: 13
v_gene: TRBV2
CDR3nt: TGTGCCAGCAGTGAGAACAGTCCATATGGCTACACCTTC
CDR3aa: CASSENSPYGYTF

abundance: .
j_gene: TRBJ2-3
d_gene: TRBD2
len: 14
v_gene: TRBV10-2
CDR3nt: TGCGCCAGTGGGACCGGGACTAGCGGGAGTTCGCAGTATTTT
CDR3aa: CASGTGTSGSSQYF

abundance: .
j_gene: TRBJ2-1
d_gene: TRBD2
len: 19
v_gene: TRBV7-9
CDR3nt: TGTGCCAGTCCCCTTAAGGGGCTCGGGGGACTAGCGGGAGTCAATGAGCAGTTCTTC
CDR3aa: CASPLKGLGGLAGVNEQFF